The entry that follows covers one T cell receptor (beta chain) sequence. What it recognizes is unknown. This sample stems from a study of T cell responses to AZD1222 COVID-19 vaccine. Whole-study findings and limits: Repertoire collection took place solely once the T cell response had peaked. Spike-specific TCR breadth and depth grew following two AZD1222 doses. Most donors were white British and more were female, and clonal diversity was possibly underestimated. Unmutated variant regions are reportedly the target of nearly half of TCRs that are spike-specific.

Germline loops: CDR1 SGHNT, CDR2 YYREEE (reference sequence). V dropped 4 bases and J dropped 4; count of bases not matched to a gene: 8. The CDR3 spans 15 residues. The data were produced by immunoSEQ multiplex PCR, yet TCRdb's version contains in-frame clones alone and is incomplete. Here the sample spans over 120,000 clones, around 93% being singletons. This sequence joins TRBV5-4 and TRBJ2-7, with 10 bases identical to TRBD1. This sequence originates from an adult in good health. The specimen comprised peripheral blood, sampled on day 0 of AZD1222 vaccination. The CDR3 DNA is TGTGCCAGCAGCCAACCGGGACAGGGGTCGTACGAGCAGTACTTC. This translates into CASSQPGQGSYEQYF.